These 28 T cell receptor beta chains share one sample of origin, sequenced in a study of technical replicates of blood from several donors. Clones were sequenced by immunoSEQ multiplex PCR, and TCRdb holds only the in-frame ones, with some missing. The sample lists approximately 99,000 clones; around 95% were seen once. The sequencing sample was made of T cells isolated from PBMCs. These receptors were taken from a human donor in good health.

V is TRBV18 and J is TRBJ1-2; 8 nucleotides line up with TRBD1. There are 14 residues in the CDR3. CDR1 is KGHSH, CDR2 LQKENI, per germline. Losses at the gene ends were 2 bases for V and 4 bases for J; bases not matched to a gene: 3. The CDR3 sequence: CASSPDRGGYGYTF. CDR3 DNA: TGTGCCAGCTCACCAGACAGGGGCGGCTATGGCTACACCTTC.

V gene TRBV15 combines with J gene TRBJ1-1, with D uncertain. Per germline, CDR1 LNHNV and CDR2 YYDKDF (reference sequence). The CDR3 contains 12 residues. V lost 1 base to trimming and J lost 4 bases, with 4 bases between them. Here the CDR3 DNA reads TGTGCCACCAGCAGAGTATTCACTGAAGCTTTCTTT. Amino acids: CATSRVFTEAFF.

The chain employs TRBV27 and TRBJ1-5; TRBD1 aligns across 10 bases. The CDR3 loop spans 16 amino acids. CDR1 MNHEY and CDR2 SMNVEV come from the germline V gene (reference sequence). V lost 0 bases, J lost 6 bases, and 5 bases stayed unmatched. The CDR3 protein is CASSLSGTGVRQPQHF. In DNA, the CDR3 is TGTGCCAGCAGTTTATCCGGGACAGGGGTCCGTCAGCCCCAGCATTTT.

This sequence joins TRBV5-1 and TRBJ2-1; no definite D call. The CDR3 is 12 amino acids. The germline CDR1 and CDR2 sequences are SGHRS and YFSETQ. The V end was cut by 5 bases, the J end by 5 bases, with 8 bases between. In DNA form, the CDR3 reads TGCGCCAGCAGTTATAATAACAATGAGCAGTTCTTC. As protein: CASSYNNNEQFF.

CDR3 in amino acids: CASSFGGVSEAFF. The CDR3 region has the DNA TGTGCCAGCAGCTTTGGGGGGGTTTCTGAAGCTTTCTTT. The genes are TRBV7-8 and TRBJ1-1, with D perhaps matching TRBD1 (5 bases). V was pared by 3 bases and J by 6 bases, with 11 bases between. The V gene's germline CDR1 is SGHVS and CDR2 FQNEAQ. The CDR3 contains 13 residues. The full variable domain, with the rest looked up from reference TRBV7-8 and TRBJ1-1, is GAGVSQSPRYKVAKRGQDVALRCDPISGHVSLFWYQQALGQGPEFLTYFQNEAQLDKSGLPSDRFFAERPEGSVSTLKIQRTQQEDSAVYLCASSFGGVSEAFFGQGTRLTVV.

The chain employs TRBV29-1 and TRBJ2-1, with D maybe TRBD1 (5 bases). The CDR3 is 12 amino acids. The V and J ends lost 6 bases and 4 bases respectively, with 10 bases between them. CDR1 and CDR2 from the germline V gene are SQVTM and ANQGSEA. This chain's CDR3 is CSVQTEYNEQFF. CDR3 sequence (DNA): TGCAGCGTCCAGACAGAATACAATGAGCAGTTCTTC.

The chain is built from TRBV6-1 and TRBJ2-7, with 11 bases lining up with TRBD2. The junction had 9 bases not matched to a gene; V was cut back by 4 bases and J by 7 bases. There are 15 residues in the CDR3. Germline CDR1 is MNHNS and CDR2 is SASEGT. Here the CDR3 reads CASSGVAGGTGEQYF. Here the CDR3 DNA reads TGTGCCAGCAGTGGCGTAGCGGGAGGGACTGGGGAGCAGTACTTC.

The J gene is TRBJ2-3, the V gene TRBV21-1; the D call TRBD2 from the table was never checked on the DNA. TRBV21-1 is annotated as a pseudogene. The CDR3 totals 19 residues. The CDR3 is CASSKKGRGCGGPRDTQYF. The CDR3 DNA reads as TGTGCCAGCAGCAAAAAGGGTAGGGGATGCGGGGGGCCAAGGGATACGCAGTATTTT.

This chain links TRBV6-6 with TRBJ1-4, with D possibly being TRBD1 (5 bases). Germline loops: CDR1 MNHNY, CDR2 SVGAGI (reference sequence). With 5 bases removed from V and 8 bases from J, the gap between germline ends came to 15 bases. The CDR3 runs 14 residues. The CDR3 DNA is TGTGCCAGCAGTCGTCTGACAGCCGGGGAAAAACTGTTTTTT. Protein product: CASSRLTAGEKLFF.

V usage is TRBV18 and J usage is TRBJ1-1; possible D gene TRBD1, 6 bases. Trimming left V 3 bases short and J 5 bases short, with 13 bases between. Germline CDR1 is KGHSH and CDR2 is LQKENI. The CDR3 runs to 14 residues. The chain's CDR3 is CASSPTGLWTEAFF. Here the CDR3 DNA reads TGTGCCAGCTCACCCACAGGGCTTTGGACTGAAGCTTTCTTT.

In DNA, the CDR3 is TGTGCCAGCAGGGGACAGGTGAACACTGAAGCTTTCTTT. Translated: CASRGQVNTEAFF. V gene TRBV25-1 combines with J gene TRBJ1-1, with 8 bases identical to TRBD1. The CDR3 consists of 13 residues. The V and J ends lost 6 bases and 0 bases, in that order; junction bases with no gene match: 0. CDR1 MGHDK and CDR2 SYGVNS come from the germline V gene. The full variable domain, in which reference TRBV25-1 and TRBJ1-1 provide the parts outside the CDR3, is EADIYQTPRYLVIGTGKKITLECSQTMGHDKMYWYQQDPGMELHLIHYSYGVNSTEKGDLSSESTVSRIRTEHFPLTLESARPSHTSQYLCASRGQVNTEAFFGQGTRLTVV.

J is TRBJ2-2 and V is TRBV27; perhaps TRBD1 as D (5 bases). V was trimmed by 2 bases and J by 5 bases, leaving 30 bases between them. The CDR3 extends over 21 amino acids. From germline, CDR1 is MNHEY and CDR2 SMNVEV (reference sequence). This CDR3 is CASSLVRTWGDRIRWTGELFF. The CDR3 nucleotides read TGTGCCAGCAGTTTAGTGAGGACCTGGGGCGATAGAATTCGGTGGACCGGGGAGCTGTTTTTT.

This chain uses TRBV5-1 with TRBJ1-1; D remains ambiguous. Germline assignment: CDR1 SGHRS and CDR2 YFSETQ. V lost 4 bases and J lost 1, with 8 bases in between. The CDR3 sequence is 13 residues long. The CDR3 DNA follows: TGCGCCAGCAGCACCCGAGAGAACACTGAAGCTTTCTTT. Amino acids: CASSTRENTEAFF.

CDR3 region: CASRNRRDSPYGDTQYF. The CDR3 DNA sequence: TGTGCCAGCAGGAATAGGCGGGACAGCCCTTACGGGGATACGCAGTATTTT. This rearrangement joins TRBV7-6 to TRBJ2-3, with D possibly matching TRBD1 (7 bases). The CDR3 has 17 amino acids. CDR1 is SGHVS, CDR2 FNYEAQ, per germline. The ends were cut back, 6 bases at V and 6 bases at J, with 25 bases in the middle. Variable domain in full (rest from reference TRBV7-6 and TRBJ2-3): GAGVSQSPRYKVTKRGQDVALRCDPISGHVSLYWYRQALGQGPEFLTYFNYEAQQDKSGLPNDRFSAERPEGSISTLTIQRTEQRDSAMYRCASRNRRDSPYGDTQYFGPGTRLTVL.

In its sample, this clone was seen once. V is TRBV4-1 and J is TRBJ2-4; maybe TRBD2 (6 bases). Germline-derived CDR1 and CDR2 are MGHRA and YSYEKL. Trimming removed 4 bases at V and 8 bases at J, with 15 bases between. This CDR3 spans 14 amino acids. CDR3 coding DNA: TGCGCCAGCAGCCGGGGACTCCCTCGTGACATTCAGTACTTC. Protein product: CASSRGLPRDIQYF.

This clone was recorded once. The V gene is TRBV2, the J gene TRBJ2-5, with D possibly TRBD2 on 6 matching bases. The closer fit of TRBJ2-7 to the DNA end suggests the J call may be wrong. The CDR3 covers 14 residues. The germline V gene encodes CDR1 SNHLY and CDR2 FYNNEI. Written as DNA, the CDR3 is TGTGCCAGCAGTGGGGCCGGGACTGAGTACGAGCAGTACTTC. This codes for CASSGAGTEYEQYF.

V is TRBV5-6 and J is TRBJ2-5; 10 bases line up with TRBD1. The V and J ends lost 4 bases and 7 bases, in that order; junction bases with no gene match: 13. CDR1 SGHDT and CDR2 YYEEEE come from the germline V gene. The CDR3 has 16 residues. The DNA for the CDR3 is TGTGCCAGCAGCGTGCCGGGACAGGGGCCAAGATTGACCCAGTACTTC. Translation gives CASSVPGQGPRLTQYF.

The chain has TRBV5-1 and TRBJ2-3, with D perhaps matching TRBD1 (6 bases). The CDR3 spans 15 residues. Germline V gene lookup returns CDR1 SGHRS and CDR2 YFSETQ. Trimming took 1 base from V and 7 from J, leaving 16 bases between them. DNA of the CDR3: TGCGCCAGCAGCTTGCCCCAGGGGCTATTTAATACGCAGTATTTT. Its translation is CASSLPQGLFNTQYF.

The chain carries TRBV18 and TRBJ2-3; the D gene is possibly TRBD2 (6 bases). V was clipped by 5 bases and J by 1 base, with 7 bases between them. The CDR3 has 13 residues. Germline CDR1 is KGHSH and CDR2 is LQKENI. The CDR3, as DNA: TGTGCCAGCTCAACGGGGGGCACAGATACGCAGTATTTT. Its protein product is CASSTGGTDTQYF.

The chain combines TRBV19 with TRBJ2-1; TRBD2 matches at 12 bases. The CDR3 has 15 residues. Trimming removed 6 bases from V and 3 bases from J; junction bases left unmatched: 3. In germline, CDR1 is LNHDA, CDR2 SQIVND (reference sequence). CDR3 sequence: CASRSSGGDYNEQFF. The CDR3 nucleotides are TGTGCCAGTAGGTCTAGCGGGGGGGACTACAATGAGCAGTTCTTC.

The chain recombines TRBV5-1 with TRBJ1-2; TRBD1 agrees at 9 bases. V was pared by 5 bases and J by 4 bases, with 9 bases of the junction left unmatched. CDR3 length: 15 amino acids. Germline CDR1 SGHRS, CDR2 YFSETQ. CDR3 coding DNA: TGCGCCAGCAGAAAAGAACAGGGGGCGTTCTATGGCTACACCTTC. This sequence encodes CASRKEQGAFYGYTF.

The J gene is TRBJ2-2, the V gene TRBV28; perhaps TRBD2 as D (6 bases). Per the germline V gene, CDR1 is MDHEN and CDR2 is SYDVKM. Trimming removed 3 bases at V and 3 bases at J, with 8 bases between. The CDR3 is made up of 14 amino acids. CDR3 region: CASSFAGHTGELFF. CDR3 coding DNA: TGTGCCAGCAGTTTTGCGGGGCACACCGGGGAGCTGTTTTTT.

The chain recombines TRBV13 with TRBJ1-1; D gene ambiguous. CDR1 is PRHDT and CDR2 is FYEKMQ in the germline V gene (reference sequence). CDR3 length: 14 residues. V lost 6 bases to trimming and J lost 0 bases, with 11 bases between them. CDR3 residues: CASSETNMNTEAFF. CDR3 sequence (DNA): TGTGCCAGCAGTGAAACAAACATGAACACTGAAGCTTTCTTT.

V and J are TRBV29-1 and TRBJ2-6; 10 bases match TRBD1. CDR3 length equals 16 residues. The germline V gene has CDR1 SQVTM and CDR2 ANQGSEA. V lost 4 bases to trimming and J lost 4 bases; unmatched junction nucleotides: 7. The CDR3 DNA reads TGCAGCGTTGTCATGGGACAGGGGACCGGGGCCAACGTCCTGACTTTC. Translated: CSVVMGQGTGANVLTF.

This sequence joins TRBV30 and TRBJ1-1, with TRBD1 as a possible D gene (6 bases). CDR1 GTSNPN and CDR2 SVGIG come from the germline V gene (reference sequence). V shed 0 bases and J shed 5 bases, with 22 bases lying between them. The CDR3 runs to 17 residues. The CDR3 protein is CAWSVLGLRGSRTEAFF. The CDR3 region has the DNA TGTGCCTGGAGTGTACTCGGGTTAAGGGGGAGTAGGACTGAAGCTTTCTTT. Full variable domain (outside the CDR3, taken from reference TRBV30 and TRBJ1-1): SQTIHQWPATLVQPVGSPLSLECTVEGTSNPNLYWYRQAAGRGLQLLFYSVGIGQISSEVPQNLSASRPQDRQFILSSKKLLLSDSGFYLCAWSVLGLRGSRTEAFFGQGTRLTVV.

This rearrangement joins TRBV10-1 to TRBJ2-7; 9 nucleotides align to TRBD2. J was trimmed by 6 bases and V by 1 base; bases with no gene match: 7. Germline values: CDR1 WNHNN, CDR2 SYGVQD (reference sequence). The CDR3 runs 15 residues. The CDR3 sequence is CASSEFGISGSEQYF. CDR3 coding DNA: TGCGCCAGCAGTGAGTTCGGTATTAGCGGGAGCGAGCAGTACTTC.

This sequence joins TRBV5-1 and TRBJ2-5; TRBD2 agrees at 14 bases. J lost 5 bases, V lost 3 bases, and 3 bases had no gene match. The CDR3 sequence is 15 residues long. CDR1 SGHRS and CDR2 YFSETQ come from the germline V gene. CDR3 sequence: CASSSGTSGSETQYF. CDR3 coding DNA: TGCGCCAGCAGCTCTGGGACTAGCGGGAGTGAGACCCAGTACTTC.

CDR3: CSVIDRVVSEAFF. The CDR3 DNA sequence: TGCAGCGTTATCGACAGGGTGGTGTCTGAAGCTTTCTTT. V is TRBV29-1 and J is TRBJ1-1; 7 bases are shared with TRBD1. V shed 5 bases and J 6 bases; nucleotides not matched to a gene: 9. The length of the CDR3 is 13 residues. In germline, CDR1 is SQVTM, CDR2 ANQGSEA.